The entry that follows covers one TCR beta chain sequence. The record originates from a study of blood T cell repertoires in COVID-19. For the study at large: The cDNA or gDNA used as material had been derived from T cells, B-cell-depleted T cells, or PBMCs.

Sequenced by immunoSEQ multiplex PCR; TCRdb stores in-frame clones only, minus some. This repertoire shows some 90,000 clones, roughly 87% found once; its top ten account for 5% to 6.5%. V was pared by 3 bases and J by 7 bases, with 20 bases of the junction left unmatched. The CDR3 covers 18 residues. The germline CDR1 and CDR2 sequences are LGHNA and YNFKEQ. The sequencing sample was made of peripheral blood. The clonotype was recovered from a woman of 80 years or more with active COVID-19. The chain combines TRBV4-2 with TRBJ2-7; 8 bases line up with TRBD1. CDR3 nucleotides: TGTGCCAGCAGCCATCCGAAAGGACAGGGTTTCGGAAGGGGGGAGCAGTACTTC. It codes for CASSHPKGQGFGRGEQYF.